This section outlines one TCR beta chain sequence together with its context. Its matching antigen is unknown. This record belongs to a study of shared clonotypes between healthy human individuals. About the study: Donors consisted of two women and a few men between 18 and 49.

Notes on the study in general: Sequencing depth was a factor that was expected to affect clonotype sharing among donors. Large depth notwithstanding, sorted-subset sequencing proved incomplete by rarefaction.

Germline V gene lookup returns CDR1 SEHNR and CDR2 FQNEAQ (reference sequence). The J segment lost 5 bases and the V segment lost 10 bases, leaving 13 bases of the junction unmatched. The CDR3 spans 15 residues. Cells designated naive CD8 were CD45RO-negative and were positively selected for CCR7, with terminally differentiated effector memory CD45RA+ cells excluded. Assay used: immunoSEQ multiplex PCR; TCRdb lists only in-frame clones, some missing. Of more than 600,000 clones detected, around 90% appear once; the ten largest clones hold approximately 24%. The chain employs TRBV7-9 and TRBJ2-2, with 7 nucleotides matching TRBD2. The sample taken for sequencing was naive CD8+ T cells sorted from blood. This clonotype was sampled from a man aged 30 to 45 in good health. This CDR3 is CAITYSGMTTGELFF. DNA of the CDR3: TGTGCCATAACTTACAGCGGGATGACAACCGGGGAGCTGTTTTTT.